The clone carrying this TCR beta chain was observed a few times. Antigen unknown. This CDR3 is built from 16 residues. Trimming removed 3 bases from V and 2 bases from J, with 17 bases in between. This sample stems from a study of T cell repertoires in cytomegalovirus infection. Each CDR3 protein gets one entry after TCRdb re-called the reads with MiXCR. The sample holds 700,000 to 950,000 distinct CDR3 sequences; about 31% are singletons and the top ten take about an eighth. This sample comprised cultured CD8+ T cells from PBMCs, obtained from culture after CMV antigen stimulation. This TCR was sampled from a human donor in good health (CMV status not recorded). Some clones in this sample may be carry-over from other donors' samples. J is TRBJ2-7 and V is TRBV23-1; D is possibly TRBD2 (5 bases). Being an ORF, TRBV23-1 has a function that is uncertain. The CDR3 loop reads CASSQLRGLGPYEQYV. The CDR3 nucleotides are TGCGCCAGCAGTCAGTTACGGGGATTAGGGCCCTACGAGCAGTACGTC.